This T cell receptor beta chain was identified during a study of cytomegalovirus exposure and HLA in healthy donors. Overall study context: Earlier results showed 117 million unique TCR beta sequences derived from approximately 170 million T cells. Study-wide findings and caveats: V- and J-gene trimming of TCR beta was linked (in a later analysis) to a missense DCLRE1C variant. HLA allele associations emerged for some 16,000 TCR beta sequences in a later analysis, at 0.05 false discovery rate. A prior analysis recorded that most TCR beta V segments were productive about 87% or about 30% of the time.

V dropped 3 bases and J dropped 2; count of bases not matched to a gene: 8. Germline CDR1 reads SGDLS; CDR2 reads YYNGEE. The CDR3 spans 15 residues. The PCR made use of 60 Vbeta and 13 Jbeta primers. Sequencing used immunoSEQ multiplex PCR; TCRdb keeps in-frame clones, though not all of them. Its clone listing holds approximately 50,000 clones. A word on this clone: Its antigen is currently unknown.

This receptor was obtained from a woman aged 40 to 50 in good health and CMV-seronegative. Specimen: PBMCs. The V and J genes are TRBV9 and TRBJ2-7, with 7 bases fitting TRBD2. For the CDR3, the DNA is TGTGCCAGCAGCGGGGGACTACTGGATACCTACGAGCAGTACTTC. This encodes CASSGGLLDTYEQYF.